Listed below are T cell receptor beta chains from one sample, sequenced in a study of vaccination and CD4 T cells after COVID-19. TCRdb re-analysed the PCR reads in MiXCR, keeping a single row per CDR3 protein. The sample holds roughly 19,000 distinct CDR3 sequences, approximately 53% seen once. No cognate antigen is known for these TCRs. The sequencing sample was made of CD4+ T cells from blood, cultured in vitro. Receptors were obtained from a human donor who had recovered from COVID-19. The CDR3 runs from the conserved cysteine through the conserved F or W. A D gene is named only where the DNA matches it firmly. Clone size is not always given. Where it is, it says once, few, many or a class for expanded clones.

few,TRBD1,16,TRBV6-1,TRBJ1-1,CASSVGQGNANTEAFF,TGTGCCAGCAGCGTGGGACAGGGGAATGCGAACACTGAAGCTTTCTTT
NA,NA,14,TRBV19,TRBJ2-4,CASSMGTRRNIQYF,TGTGCCAGTAGTATGGGTACAAGGAGGAACATTCAGTACTTC
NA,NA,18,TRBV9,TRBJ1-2,CASSVAPGGGRGEDGYTF,TGTGCCAGCAGCGTAGCTCCCGGCGGGGGCAGGGGAGAAGATGGCTACACCTTC
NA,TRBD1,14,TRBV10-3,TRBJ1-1,CASSYSTGDTEAFF,TGTGCCAGCAGTTACTCGACAGGGGACACTGAAGCTTTCTTT
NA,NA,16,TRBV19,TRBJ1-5,CASSPRAVSTVQPQHF,TGTGCCAGTAGTCCAAGAGCCGTATCCACAGTCCAGCCCCAGCATTTT
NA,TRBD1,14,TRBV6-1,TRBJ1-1,CASSRDRLNTEAFF,TGTGCCAGCAGTCGGGACAGGCTGAACACTGAAGCTTTCTTT
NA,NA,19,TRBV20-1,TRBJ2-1,CSAREPLGRRRVSYNEQFF,TGCAGTGCTAGAGAGCCCCTGGGGCGGAGGCGGGTCTCCTACAATGAGCAGTTCTTC
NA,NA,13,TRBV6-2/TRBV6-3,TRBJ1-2,CASGGLFNYGYTF,TGTGCCAGCGGGGGCCTTTTTAACTATGGCTACACCTTC
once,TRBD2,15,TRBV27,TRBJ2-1,CASQGLKAGALRQFF,TGTGCCAGTCAAGGGTTGAAGGCGGGAGCTTTGCGGCAGTTCTTC
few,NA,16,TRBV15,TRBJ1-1,CATSRDEPIMNTEAFF,TGTGCCACCAGCAGAGATGAACCGATAATGAACACTGAAGCTTTCTTT
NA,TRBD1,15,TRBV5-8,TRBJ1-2,CASSPRTGAAYGYTF,TGTGCCAGCAGCCCAAGGACAGGGGCGGCCTATGGCTACACCTTC
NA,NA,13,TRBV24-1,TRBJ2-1,CATREGVYNEQFF,TGTGCCACTCGGGAAGGAGTCTACAATGAGCAGTTCTTC
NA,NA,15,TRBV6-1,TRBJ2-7,CASSPTDDKLYEQYF,TGTGCCAGCAGTCCAACAGATGACAAGCTCTACGAGCAGTACTTC
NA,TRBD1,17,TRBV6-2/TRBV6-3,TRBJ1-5,CASSYHLGQGSNQPQHF,TGTGCCAGCAGTTACCACCTCGGACAGGGAAGCAATCAGCCCCAGCATTTT
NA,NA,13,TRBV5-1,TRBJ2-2,CASSSRGTGELFF,TGCGCCAGCAGCTCTAGGGGGACCGGGGAGCTGTTTTTT
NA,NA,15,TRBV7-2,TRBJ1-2,CASSSTRTAADGYTF,TGTGCCAGCAGCTCTACGAGGACAGCAGCTGATGGCTACACCTTC
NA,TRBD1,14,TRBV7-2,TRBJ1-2,CASSPGQTNYGYTF,TGTGCCAGCAGCCCGGGACAGACTAACTATGGCTACACCTTC
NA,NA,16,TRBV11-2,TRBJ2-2,CASSSPGTLNTGELFF,TGTGCCAGCAGCTCCCCTGGGACTTTGAACACCGGGGAGCTGTTTTTT
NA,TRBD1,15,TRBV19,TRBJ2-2,CASSIGQGATGELFF,TGTGCCAGTAGTATAGGACAGGGGGCGACCGGGGAGCTGTTTTTT
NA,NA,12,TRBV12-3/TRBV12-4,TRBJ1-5,CASQGSGQPQHF,TGTGCCAGCCAGGGCTCGGGCCAGCCCCAGCATTTT
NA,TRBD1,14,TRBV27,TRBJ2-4,CASSSGGTKNIQYF,TGTGCCAGCAGCTCAGGGGGAACCAAAAACATTCAGTACTTC
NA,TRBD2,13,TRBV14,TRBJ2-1,CASSPGTSNEQFF,TGTGCCAGCAGCCCTGGGACTAGCAATGAGCAGTTCTTC
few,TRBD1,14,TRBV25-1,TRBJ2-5,CASTGTGAQETQYF,TGTGCCAGCACCGGGACAGGCGCTCAAGAGACCCAGTACTTC
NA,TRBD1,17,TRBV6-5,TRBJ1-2,CASSLTLPGQGSYGYTF,TGTGCCAGCAGTTTAACCCTTCCGGGACAGGGATCCTATGGCTACACCTTC
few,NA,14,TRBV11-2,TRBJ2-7,CASSLAGALNEQYF,TGTGCCAGCAGCTTGGCAGGCGCTTTGAACGAGCAGTACTTC
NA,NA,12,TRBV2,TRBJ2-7,CASSRFSYEQYF,TGTGCCAGCAGTAGATTTAGCTACGAGCAGTACTTC
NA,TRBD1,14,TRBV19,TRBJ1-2,CASTPGGPNYGYTF,TGTGCCAGTACCCCAGGGGGCCCTAACTATGGCTACACCTTC
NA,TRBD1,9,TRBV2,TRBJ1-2,CASRPGQVF,TGTGCCAGCCGGCCGGGACAGGTCTTC
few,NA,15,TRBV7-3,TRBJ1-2,CASSLTGGPLYGYTF,TGTGCCAGCAGCTTAACCGGGGGACCGCTTTATGGCTACACCTTC
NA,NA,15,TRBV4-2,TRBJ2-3,CASSQDGAATDTQYF,TGTGCCAGCAGCCAAGATGGGGCGGCCACAGATACGCAGTATTTT
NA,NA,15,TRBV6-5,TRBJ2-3,CASSSPYRSTDTQYF,TGTGCCAGCAGTTCCCCGTACCGGAGCACAGATACGCAGTATTTT
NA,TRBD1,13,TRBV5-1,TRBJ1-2,CASSPQGSGRSDF,TGCGCCAGCAGTCCACAGGGGTCCGGCCGCTCTGACTTC
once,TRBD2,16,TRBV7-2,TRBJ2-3,CASSSGLAGYTDTQYF,TGTGCCAGCAGCTCCGGACTAGCGGGCTACACAGATACGCAGTATTTT
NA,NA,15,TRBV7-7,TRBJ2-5,CASSLDTGLRETQYF,TGTGCTAGCAGCTTGGATACCGGGCTGAGGGAGACCCAGTACTTC
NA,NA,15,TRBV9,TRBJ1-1,CASSVASGPFTEAFF,TGTGCCAGCAGCGTAGCGTCGGGGCCGTTCACTGAAGCTTTCTTT
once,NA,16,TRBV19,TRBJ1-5,CASSIDVTQLNQPQHF,TGTGCCAGTAGTATTGATGTGACACAGCTCAATCAGCCCCAGCATTTT
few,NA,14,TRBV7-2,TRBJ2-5,CASSFLGGQETQYF,TGTGCCAGCAGCTTTTTAGGGGGCCAAGAGACCCAGTACTTC
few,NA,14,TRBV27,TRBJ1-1,CASSLRVHSTEAFF,TGTGCCAGCAGTTTAAGGGTTCATAGCACTGAAGCTTTCTTT
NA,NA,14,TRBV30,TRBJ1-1,CAWSAYDRNTEAFF,TGTGCCTGGAGTGCTTACGACAGGAACACTGAAGCTTTCTTT
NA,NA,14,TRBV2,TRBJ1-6,CASSELAYNSPLHF,TGTGCCAGCAGTGAATTGGCTTATAATTCACCCCTCCACTTT
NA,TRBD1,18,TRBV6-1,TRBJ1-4,CASSGLSRPGQGDEKLFF,TGTGCCAGCAGTGGCTTATCACGGCCGGGACAGGGGGATGAAAAACTGTTTTTT
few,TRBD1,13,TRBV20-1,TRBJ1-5,CSGQGGMDQPQHF,TGCAGTGGACAGGGGGGTATGGATCAGCCCCAGCATTTT
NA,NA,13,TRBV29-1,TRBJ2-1,CSVQQDQYNEQFF,TGCAGCGTTCAACAGGACCAATACAATGAGCAGTTCTTC
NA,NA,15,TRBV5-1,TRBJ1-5,CASSTGIGGNQPQHF,TGCGCCAGCAGTACAGGGATTGGGGGCAATCAGCCCCAGCATTTT
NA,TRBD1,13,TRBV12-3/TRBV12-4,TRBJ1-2,CASSLRQGYGYTF,TGTGCCAGCAGTTTAAGACAGGGCTATGGCTACACCTTC
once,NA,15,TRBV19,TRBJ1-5,CASSVGSRASQPQHF,TGTGCCAGTTCCGTCGGGAGCCGGGCTAGTCAGCCCCAGCATTTT
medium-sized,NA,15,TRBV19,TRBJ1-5,CASRWGGASNQPQHF,TGTGCCAGTAGGTGGGGTGGGGCCTCCAATCAGCCCCAGCATTTT
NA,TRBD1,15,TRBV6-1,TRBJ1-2,CASRVDRGFNYGYTF,TGTGCCAGCAGGGTCGACAGGGGATTTAACTATGGCTACACCTTC